In this sample, the clone carrying this TCR beta chain turned up many times. The CDR3 runs to 12 residues. Trimming removed 7 bases at V and 13 bases at J, with 14 bases between. The germline V gene encodes CDR1 MNHEY and CDR2 SVGEGT. This entry belongs to a study of T-cell reconstitution after alpha-beta-depleted transplantation in children. This sample's TCRbeta library carried unique molecular identifier barcodes. From the PCR reads, TCRdb called clonotypes with MiXCR, one entry per CDR3 protein. This table has about 17,000 distinct CDR3 sequences, approximately 5.2% appearing once. The rearrangement joins TRBV6-2 or TRBV6-3 to TRBJ1-6; D not certain. The receptor was isolated from a boy aged 5-17 years with acute lymphoblastic leukemia, due to receive a stem cell transplant. This sample comprised PBMCs, obtained before TCRalphabeta/CD19-depleted stem cell transplant. CDR3 loop: CASTGSVRPLHF. In DNA form, the CDR3 reads TGTGCCAGCACGGGCTCTGTTAGGCCCCTCCACTTT.